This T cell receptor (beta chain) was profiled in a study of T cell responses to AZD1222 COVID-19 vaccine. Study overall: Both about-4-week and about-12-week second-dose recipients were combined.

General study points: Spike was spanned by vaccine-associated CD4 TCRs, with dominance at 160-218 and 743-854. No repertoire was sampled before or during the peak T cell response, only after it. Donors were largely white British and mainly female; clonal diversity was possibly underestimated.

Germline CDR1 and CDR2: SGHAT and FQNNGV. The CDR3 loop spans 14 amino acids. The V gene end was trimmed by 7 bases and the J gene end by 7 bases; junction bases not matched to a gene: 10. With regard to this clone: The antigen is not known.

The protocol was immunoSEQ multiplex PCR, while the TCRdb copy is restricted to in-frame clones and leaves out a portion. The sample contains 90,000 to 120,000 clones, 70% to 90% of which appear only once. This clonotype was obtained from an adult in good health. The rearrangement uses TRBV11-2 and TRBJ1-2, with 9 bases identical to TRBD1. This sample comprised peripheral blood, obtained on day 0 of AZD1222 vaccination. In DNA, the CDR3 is TGTGCCAGCAACCCGGGACAGGGAGAAGTTGGCTACACCTTC. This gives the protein CASNPGQGEVGYTF.